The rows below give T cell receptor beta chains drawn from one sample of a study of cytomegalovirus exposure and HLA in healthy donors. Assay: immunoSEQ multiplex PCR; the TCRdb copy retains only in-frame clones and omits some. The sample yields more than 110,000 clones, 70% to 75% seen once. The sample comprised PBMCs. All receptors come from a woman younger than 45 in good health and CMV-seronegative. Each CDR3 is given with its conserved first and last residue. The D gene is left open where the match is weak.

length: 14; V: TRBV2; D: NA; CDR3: CASSEGQGNSPLHF
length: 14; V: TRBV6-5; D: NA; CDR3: CASSPGANSYEQYF
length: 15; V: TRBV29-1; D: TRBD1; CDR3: CSVWTGAAPTYGYTF
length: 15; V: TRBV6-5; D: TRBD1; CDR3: CASSAQGDGNQPQHF
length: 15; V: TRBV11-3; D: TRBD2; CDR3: CASSFDGRSTGELFF
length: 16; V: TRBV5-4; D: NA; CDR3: CASSLEVGGAGETQYF
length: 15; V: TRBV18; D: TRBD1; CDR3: CASSPGDRGGHEQYF
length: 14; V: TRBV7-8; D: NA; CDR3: CASSGGTSYNEQFF
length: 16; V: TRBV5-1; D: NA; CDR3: CASSLGGAGSTDTQYF
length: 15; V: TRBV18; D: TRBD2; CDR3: CASSPPSGGEETQYF
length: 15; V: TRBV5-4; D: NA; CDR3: CASSSGAGGTYGYTF
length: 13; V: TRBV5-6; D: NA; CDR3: CASSLVRVGEQYF
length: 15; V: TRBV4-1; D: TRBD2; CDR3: CASSHKDLGGYEQYF
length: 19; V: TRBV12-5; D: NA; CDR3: CASGLVLGYGGAENTEAFF
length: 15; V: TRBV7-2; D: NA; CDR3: CASSLASPSVSEQYF
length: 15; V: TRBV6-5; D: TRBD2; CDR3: CASTFSGNSDYEQYF
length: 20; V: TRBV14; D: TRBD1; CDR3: CASSQDRLLRRGPREDGYTF
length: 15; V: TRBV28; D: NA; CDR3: CASRTGIRENQPQHF